The rows below give T cell receptor beta chains drawn from one sample of a study of blood T cells in healthy people across ages. TCRdb processed the 5' RACE reads anew with MiXCR; each CDR3 protein has one entry. Among 630,000 or so distinct CDR3 sequences listed, about 30% were seen once. Material: blood. All receptors come from an elderly woman in good health. Each CDR3 is given with its conserved first and last residue. The D gene is left open where the match is weak. The size field is filled for only some rows; it gives once, few, many or a size class.

D gene,J gene,clone size,V gene,CDR3 protein,CDR3 DNA
NA,TRBJ2-1,many,TRBV7-9,CASSSEISSNEQFF,TGTGCCAGCAGCTCCGAAATATCCTCCAATGAGCAGTTCTTC
TRBD2,TRBJ2-1,NA,TRBV5-1,CASSLRAGVGNNEQFF,TGCGCCAGCAGCTTGCGAGCGGGGGTGGGAAACAATGAGCAGTTCTTC
NA,TRBJ1-1,few,TRBV6-6,CASSSPDINTEAFF,TGTGCCAGCAGTTCCCCGGACATTAACACTGAAGCTTTCTTT
TRBD1,TRBJ1-1,NA,TRBV19,CASSIFLGQGMNTEAFF,TGTGCCAGTAGTATTTTTTTGGGACAGGGGATGAACACTGAAGCTTTCTTT
NA,TRBJ2-7,many,TRBV9,CASSADGRRYEQYF,TGTGCCAGCAGCGCGGACGGAAGGCGGTACGAGCAGTACTTC
NA,TRBJ2-3,many,TRBV7-8,CASSLGTAYTDTQYF,TGTGCCAGCAGCTTAGGGACAGCCTACACAGATACGCAGTATTTT
NA,TRBJ1-6,few,TRBV20-1,CSVANVGRGSPLHF,TGCAGTGTTGCGAACGTAGGGCGAGGTTCACCCCTCCACTTT
TRBD1,TRBJ2-4,few,TRBV20-1,CSARDPGTGGYIQYF,TGCAGTGCTAGAGATCCCGGGACAGGGGGCTACATTCAGTACTTC
NA,TRBJ1-1,few,TRBV6-1,CASSQTRRTEAFF,TGTGCCAGCAGTCAAACTAGGAGGACTGAAGCTTTCTTT
NA,TRBJ2-1,NA,TRBV20-1,CSAREEGEKWGEQFF,TGCAGTGCTAGAGAGGAAGGAGAGAAGTGGGGGGAGCAGTTCTTC
NA,TRBJ2-7,many,TRBV29-1,CSVVVQTGGEQYF,TGCAGCGTTGTAGTCCAAACGGGCGGAGAGCAGTACTTC
NA,TRBJ2-7,NA,TRBV20-1,CSASGQGGYEQYF,TGCAGTGCTAGCGGACAGGGAGGGTACGAGCAGTACTTC
TRBD1,TRBJ1-2,few,TRBV3-1,CASSPRDSRGGYTF,TGTGCCAGCAGCCCTCGGGACAGCCGCGGTGGCTACACCTTC
TRBD1,TRBJ2-7,many,TRBV5-1,CASSSGQGADEQYF,TGCGCCAGCAGCTCGGGGCAGGGGGCGGACGAGCAGTACTTC
TRBD2,TRBJ2-1,NA,TRBV7-2,CASSSGLVGYEQFF,TGTGCCAGCAGCTCTGGACTAGTGGGGTATGAACAGTTCTTC
NA,TRBJ2-3,many,TRBV7-3,CASSPGAVDTQYF,TGTGCCAGCAGCCCTGGGGCTGTGGATACGCAGTATTTT
NA,TRBJ2-1,many,TRBV15,CATSRGSGSSYNEQFF,TGTGCCACCAGCAGAGGGTCGGGGAGCTCCTACAATGAGCAGTTCTTC
NA,TRBJ1-2,many,TRBV10-3,CAIRDERDGYTF,TGTGCCATCAGGGACGAGAGGGATGGCTACACCTTC
TRBD1,TRBJ1-2,many,TRBV20-1,CSAQGAGYYGYTF,TGCAGTGCCCAGGGGGCGGGATATTATGGCTACACCTTC
NA,TRBJ2-3,NA,TRBV4-1,CASSQDLPTVGGTDTQYF,TGCGCCAGCAGCCAAGATCTTCCGACAGTTGGGGGCACAGATACGCAGTATTTT
NA,TRBJ1-4,few,TRBV27,CASSSLGSGNEKLFF,TGTGCCAGCAGTTCCCTAGGATCGGGGAACGAAAAACTGTTTTTT
NA,TRBJ1-6,many,TRBV9,CASSAGHSPSSYNSPLHF,TGTGCCAGCAGCGCGGGACACAGCCCGTCCTCCTATAATTCACCCCTCCACTTT
TRBD2,TRBJ2-4,many,TRBV30,CAWSLASGGDLAKNIQYF,TGTGCCTGGAGTCTGGCTAGCGGGGGGGACTTGGCCAAAAACATTCAGTACTTC
TRBD1,TRBJ2-4,many,TRBV11-3,CASSLVGQKHPFLAKNIQYF,TGTGCCAGCAGCTTAGTGGGACAGAAGCATCCATTTTTAGCCAAAAACATTCAGTACTTC
TRBD2,TRBJ2-2,NA,TRBV20-1,CSASSGGLNTGELFF,TGCAGTGCTAGTTCGGGGGGGCTGAACACCGGGGAGCTGTTTTTT
TRBD2,TRBJ2-5,few,TRBV29-1,CSVLAGDQETQYF,TGCAGCGTTCTAGCGGGGGACCAAGAGACCCAGTACTTC
NA,TRBJ1-2,many,TRBV13,CASRPPGGPYGYTF,TGTGCCAGCAGACCCCCGGGGGGACCCTATGGCTACACCTTC
NA,TRBJ1-1,many,TRBV29-1,CSVERANTEAFF,TGCAGCGTGGAGAGGGCGAACACTGAAGCTTTCTTT
TRBD1,TRBJ2-1,many,TRBV25-1,CASSKTGPVYNEQFF,TGTGCCAGCAGTAAGACAGGGCCTGTATACAATGAGCAGTTCTTC
NA,TRBJ2-5,many,TRBV20-1,CSADPGLQETQYF,TGCAGTGCTGATCCGGGACTTCAAGAGACCCAGTACTTC
NA,TRBJ1-1,NA,TRBV13,CASLRFGTEAFF,TGTGCCAGCCTAAGGTTTGGCACTGAAGCTTTCTTT
TRBD1,TRBJ2-7,NA,TRBV6-5,CASSYQDRAAYEQYF,TGTGCCAGCAGCTACCAGGACAGGGCTGCCTACGAGCAGTACTTC
TRBD2,TRBJ2-7,few,TRBV20-1,CSANLGGIQGEQYF,TGCAGTGCAAACCTGGGGGGGATCCAGGGCGAGCAGTACTTC
NA,TRBJ1-1,many,TRBV4-3,CASSPGKMYRDTEAFF,TGCGCCAGCAGCCCCGGTAAGATGTACAGGGACACTGAAGCTTTCTTT
TRBD1,TRBJ1-2,few,TRBV6-2/TRBV6-3,CASSRSGGHGYTF,TGTGCCAGCAGCAGATCAGGGGGCCATGGCTACACCTTC
NA,TRBJ1-1,NA,TRBV7-2,CASSWRENTEAFF,TGTGCCAGCAGCTGGAGAGAGAACACTGAAGCTTTCTTT
NA,TRBJ2-6,many,TRBV6-6,CASSPRGAGANVLTF,TGTGCCAGCAGTCCGAGGGGAGCTGGGGCCAACGTCCTGACTTTC
TRBD2,TRBJ2-1,many,TRBV4-3,CASSPRLAGGLYNEQFF,TGCGCCAGCAGCCCAAGACTAGCGGGGGGACTCTACAATGAGCAGTTCTTC
NA,TRBJ1-5,NA,TRBV7-2,CASSLERGQFSNQPQHF,TGTGCCAGCAGCTTAGAAAGAGGACAGTTTAGCAATCAGCCCCAGCATTTT
TRBD2,TRBJ2-4,NA,TRBV20-1,CSARGGTRIGEQYF,TGCAGTGCTAGAGGGGGGACTAGAATCGGAGAGCAGTACTTC
NA,TRBJ1-6,NA,TRBV6-5,CASTFGESYNSPLHF,TGTGCCAGCACCTTCGGGGAATCCTATAATTCACCCCTCCACTTT